These 23 T cell receptor beta chains were sequenced from one sample in a study of T cells in Graves' hyperthyroidism and ophthalmopathy. RNA transcripts yielded amplified TCR beta CDR3 regions. The TCR CDR3 first-round RT-PCR relied on the HTBI primer set. TCRdb fed the multiplex PCR reads into MiXCR, producing one record per CDR3 protein. The data contain a few hundred thousand distinct CDR3 sequences, approximately 14% of them singletons. The sample consisted of blood. All receptors come from a woman aged 18-35 years with Graves' hyperthyroidism that later progressed to Graves' ophthalmopathy.

In its sample, this clonotype was seen a few times. This chain links TRBV7-9 with TRBJ1-1; 8 nucleotides line up with TRBD1. The CDR3 extends over 15 amino acids. From germline, CDR1 is SEHNR and CDR2 FQNEAQ (reference sequence). Trimming at V came to 2 bases and at J to 1 base, leaving 3 bases not matched to a gene. The CDR3 protein is CASSLRTGTNTEAFF. CDR3 in DNA: TGTGCCAGCAGCTTACGGACAGGGACGAACACTGAAGCTTTCTTT.

In its sample, this clonotype was seen many times. CDR3 amino acids: CASSLSGVNQPQHF. CDR3 sequence (DNA): TGTGCCAGCAGTTTATCAGGGGTCAATCAGCCCCAGCATTTT. The chain combines TRBV28 with TRBJ1-5, with D possibly matching TRBD1 (6 bases). The CDR3 loop spans 14 amino acids. Germline V gene data show CDR1 as MDHEN and CDR2 as SYDVKM. Deletions cut 1 base from V and 3 bases from J, with 7 bases between.

The gene calls are TRBV24-1 and TRBJ2-1, with TRBD1 matching 11 bases. V was clipped by 4 bases and J by 2 bases; unmatched bases: 9. From germline, CDR1 is KGHDR and CDR2 SFDVKD. CDR3 size: 18 residues. The CDR3 loop is CATSDHPGGQGAYNEQFF. CDR3 DNA: TGTGCCACCAGTGACCATCCAGGGGGACAGGGGGCCTACAATGAGCAGTTCTTC.

This clonotype has more than one count but fewer than ten. This rearrangement joins TRBV7-9 to TRBJ1-1, with a tentative D call TRBD1 (6 bases). CDR1 is SEHNR, CDR2 FQNEAQ, per germline (reference sequence). V lost 5 bases, J lost 7 bases, and 14 bases lay in between. The CDR3 is 13 residues long. The CDR3: CASSPTWTVEAFF. The CDR3 DNA reads as TGTGCCAGCAGCCCAACGTGGACAGTTGAAGCTTTCTTT.

This clonotype was detected many times. The CDR3 region is CSARDWASGTTYEQYF. Written as DNA, the CDR3 is TGCAGTGCTAGAGATTGGGCTAGCGGGACCACCTACGAGCAGTACTTC. This sequence joins TRBV20-1 and TRBJ2-7; 9 bases map to TRBD2. V lost 0 bases and J lost 2; bases outside the gene matches: 8. CDR3 size: 16 residues. CDR1 DFQATT and CDR2 SNEGSKA come from the germline V gene (reference sequence).

This clonotype showed up many times. This sequence joins TRBV2 and TRBJ1-1; the D gene is possibly TRBD1 (5 bases). Trimming cost V 5 bases and J 0 bases, with 13 bases left between them. This CDR3 comprises 15 residues. Germline V gene data show CDR1 as SNHLY and CDR2 as FYNNEI. The CDR3 DNA follows: TGTGCCAGCAGTTTCACTGGGGCGTTGAACACTGAAGCTTTCTTT. Translation: CASSFTGALNTEAFF.

This clonotype was seen ten or more times. The chain carries TRBV10-3 and TRBJ1-2; D is uncertain. The CDR3 consists of 14 residues. The V end lost 5 bases, the J end lost 6 bases, and 16 bases lay between the germline ends. The V gene's germline CDR1 is ENHRY and CDR2 SYGVKD. As DNA, the CDR3 is TGTGCCATCAGTCCCACCGAACCCCGGGATGGCTACACCTTC. This encodes CAISPTEPRDGYTF.

V and J are TRBV2 and TRBJ2-3; 7 bases agree with TRBD1. Germline V gene sequence: CDR1 SNHLY, CDR2 FYNNEI. The length of the CDR3 is 14 residues. The J segment lost 0 bases and the V segment lost 9 bases, leaving 6 bases of the junction unmatched. CDR3 sequence reads: CARHPGQSTDTQYF. In DNA, the CDR3 is TGTGCCAGGCATCCGGGACAGAGCACAGATACGCAGTATTTT.

The V and J genes are TRBV2 and TRBJ1-1; D gene ambiguous. This CDR3 is 10 amino acids long. The germline V gene has CDR1 SNHLY and CDR2 FYNNEI. The germline V and J ends were trimmed by 5 bases and 11 bases, with 9 bases remaining between them. CDR3 region: CASSWYQAFF. CDR3 DNA sequence: TGTGCCAGCAGTTGGTATCAGGCTTTCTTT.

V is TRBV7-9 and J is TRBJ1-4; the D gene is possibly TRBD1 (6 bases). The CDR3 has 13 amino acids. Germline assignment: CDR1 SEHNR and CDR2 FQNEAQ (reference sequence). The ends were cut back, 5 bases at V and 6 bases at J, with 10 bases in the middle. The CDR3 nucleotides read TGTGCCAGCAGCAGGGGGACGGATGAAAAACTGTTTTTT. It is translated as CASSRGTDEKLFF.

The chain links TRBV6-2 or TRBV6-3 to TRBJ2-1, with 11 positions matching TRBD2. With V trimmed by 5 bases and J by 4 bases, 7 bases remained unmatched. The length of the CDR3 is 16 residues. Per the germline V gene, CDR1 is MNHEY and CDR2 is SVGEGT. In DNA, the CDR3 is TGTGCCAGCAGTCCCCTAGCGGGAGGCCAGTACAATGAGCAGTTCTTC. Translating gives CASSPLAGGQYNEQFF.

This clonotype came up a few times. V and J are TRBV20-1 and TRBJ2-5; a possible D gene is TRBD2 (5 bases). The V gene's germline CDR1 is DFQATT and CDR2 SNEGSKA (reference sequence). This CDR3 contains 15 residues. Between the trimmed V and J ends, which lost 2 bases and 2 bases, there was a span of 15 bases. The CDR3 protein is CSARPLERVQETQYF. DNA for the CDR3: TGCAGTGCTAGACCCCTCGAGAGGGTTCAAGAGACCCAGTACTTC.

The CDR3 is CASSLEGLGTGEYEQYF. CDR3 nucleotides: TGTGCCAGCAGCTTAGAGGGTTTGGGGACAGGGGAGTACGAGCAGTACTTC. This chain uses TRBV7-9 with TRBJ2-7; TRBD1 agrees at 10 bases. This CDR3 contains 17 residues. The V segment lost 1 base and the J segment 4 bases; nucleotides outside the gene matches: 10. Germline lookup yields CDR1 SEHNR and CDR2 FQNEAQ (reference sequence).

The chain employs TRBV4-1 and TRBJ1-5, with D uncertain. Germline V gene lookup returns CDR1 MGHRA and CDR2 YSYEKL. The V gene lost 4 bases and the J gene lost 4 bases, with 17 bases spanning the gap. The CDR3 has 16 amino acids. CDR3 DNA: TGCGCCAGCAGCCCAAATGGGTGGCCTTCTAATCAGCCCCAGCATTTT. Translating gives CASSPNGWPSNQPQHF.

This clonotype was seen many times. This chain uses TRBV30 with TRBJ2-7, with 11 bases identical to TRBD2. The germline V gene has CDR1 GTSNPN and CDR2 SVGIG (reference sequence). The CDR3 has 17 amino acids. V was pared by 0 bases and J by 5 bases, with 12 bases of the junction left unmatched. The DNA of the CDR3 is TGTGCCTGGAGTGTACGGAAACTAGCGGGAGATCTACACGAGCAGTACTTC. It is translated as CAWSVRKLAGDLHEQYF.

The chain combines TRBV5-1 with TRBJ2-1; 10 nucleotides line up with TRBD2. The CDR3 extends over 17 amino acids. Germline lookup yields CDR1 SGHRS and CDR2 YFSETQ. J was trimmed by 4 bases and V by 3 bases; bases with no gene match: 10. In DNA, the CDR3 is TGCGCCAGCAGCTCCCCGAACTTACTAGCGGGGTACAATGAGCAGTTCTTC. As protein: CASSSPNLLAGYNEQFF.

In its sample, this clonotype was seen a few times. The chain combines TRBV9 with TRBJ1-3; the D gene is possibly TRBD1 (5 bases). The ends were cut back, 3 bases at V and 4 bases at J, with 11 bases in the middle. The length of the CDR3 is 14 residues. Germline CDR1 is SGDLS and CDR2 is YYNGEE. The CDR3 nucleotides read TGTGCCAGCAGCGCCACAGGATTCGGAAACACCATATATTTT. Amino acid sequence: CASSATGFGNTIYF.

This clonotype was picked up many times. J is TRBJ2-5 and V is TRBV2, with 10 bases that match TRBD2. The germline CDR1 and CDR2 sequences are SNHLY and FYNNEI. This CDR3 region has 15 residues. Unmatched junction bases numbered 7, after V lost 4 bases and J lost 5 bases. For the CDR3, the DNA is TGTGCCAGCAGTGGACGAGCGGGAGGGCCTGAGACCCAGTACTTC. Protein sequence: CASSGRAGGPETQYF.

This clonotype was counted ten times or more. The chain employs TRBV28 and TRBJ2-3; D call uncertain. The CDR3 has 14 amino acids. V lost 2 bases to trimming and J lost 4 bases, with 10 bases between them. CDR1 and CDR2 from the germline V gene are MDHEN and SYDVKM. The CDR3 loop is CASSLGVNPDTQYF. The CDR3 bases are TGTGCCAGCAGTTTAGGAGTGAATCCAGATACGCAGTATTTT.

This clonotype was seen ten or more times. The V and J genes are TRBV6-6 and TRBJ2-2; D perhaps matches TRBD1 (6 bases). Germline V CDR1 and CDR2: MNHNY, SVGAGI (reference sequence). CDR3 length equals 15 residues. V lost 1 base and J 4 bases, leaving 10 bases between the germline ends. This CDR3 is CASSYYQGTTGELFF. In DNA, the CDR3 is TGTGCCAGCAGTTACTACCAGGGGACCACCGGGGAGCTGTTTTTT.

This clonotype showed up just once. The V and J genes are TRBV27 and TRBJ2-1; maybe TRBD1 (5 bases). There are 11 residues in the CDR3. The ends were cut back, 5 bases at V and 9 bases at J, with 8 bases in the middle. Germline values: CDR1 MNHEY, CDR2 SMNVEV (reference sequence). The CDR3 is CASSLGPEQFF. CDR3 sequence (DNA): TGTGCCAGCAGTCTGGGGCCTGAGCAGTTCTTC.

With regard to this clonotype: This sequence may be a read error, since a much larger clone differs from it by one base. The V and J genes are TRBV13 and TRBJ1-1, with no clear D. Per germline, CDR1 PRHDT and CDR2 FYEKMQ (reference sequence). CDR3 length equals 14 residues. The CDR3 here is CASSLGPPNTEALF. For the CDR3, the DNA is TGTGCCAGCAGCTTAGGACCCCCGAACACTGAAGCTCTCTTT.

This clonotype appeared a few times. V usage is TRBV6-5 and J usage is TRBJ1-2; D is unclear. Germline V gives CDR1 MNHEY, CDR2 SVGAGI. The CDR3 runs to 13 residues. Trimming left V 4 bases short and J 3 bases short, with 9 bases between. The CDR3 DNA reads TGTGCCAGCAGTTCTCGGCTGGACTATGGCTACACCTTC. Residues: CASSSRLDYGYTF.